This TCR beta chain was found in a study of blood T cell repertoires in COVID-19 (dated by TCRdb to the early 2020s). Looking at the study overall: Samples covering the acute and convalescent phases of COVID-19 were provided by collaborators in the United States, Italy and Spain. The material from the prospective study consisted of cDNA or gDNA derived from T cells, B-cell-depleted T cells, or PBMCs. Subjects who had been exposed to COVID-19, were actively infected with it, or had recovered from it provided the deeply sampled blood TCRbeta repertoires that made up the dataset. The repertoires were released in a freely available public database intended as a resource for research on the immune response to SARS-CoV-2. Samples came from the ongoing ImmuneRACE study (first 160 participants) plus 1,254 subjects from 6 global collaborators. The sample metadata nearly always contained a de-identified subject ID, COVID-19 status, age in years and sex. HLA class I and class II types, where available, came from metadata supplied by the sample provider rather than from assay-based typing.

Whole blood was collected in K2EDTA tubes by collaborating institutions according to the institutions' own protocols. For TCRbeta analysis, collaborator samples were shipped as frozen whole blood, as isolated PBMCs, or as DNA extracted from either sample type. V loses 0 bases of germline sequence and J loses 2 bases, and the interval between the two ends is 11 bases. Including cysteine and phenylalanine, the CDR3 has 15 amino acids. Only the CDR3 region is kept as DNA, spanning 45 bases read in frame from base 1. CDR1 and CDR2, per the germline V gene (reference sequence), are SGHNT and YYREEE. Points the paper makes about the study in general: How much clinical and demographic metadata was included differed by source and by participant, and the metadata was provided uncurated.

This clone came up a few times. There is no known antigen for this receptor. No clone much larger than this one lies a single base away; base qualities are absent. The immunoSEQ Assay, a bias-controlled multiplex PCR, was used to amplify TCRbeta CDR3 regions from genomic DNA. Processing in the source paper ran as follows. Within the assay, amplification of reference gene primers was used to estimate how many nucleated cells each sample contained. To quantify the absolute abundance of each unique TCRbeta CDR3 rearrangement, sequence reads were collapsed and filtered. Productive Simpson clonality was computed per sample as the square root of Simpson's diversity index over productive rearrangements. TCRdb carries this immuneACCESS record with in-frame sequences only. Its versions omit some clonotypes, under half of them owing to an unresolved V gene in the studies checked, with the rest unexplained. V and J calls and clone size come straight from that table; D and trimming were deduced from the DNA. For this sample there are about 67,000 clones; roughly nine tenths appear just once. Approximately 4.7% of the sample belongs to the ten largest clones.

Sequences were obtained from peripheral blood. The source of this sequence is a man aged 45-65 years with active COVID-19. The rearranged segments are TRBV5-4 and TRBJ1-2, with no reliable assignment of the D segment. The CDR3 region has the sequence CASSLVLGENYGYTF. The DNA sequence reads TGTGCCAGCAGCTTGGTGCTAGGCGAAAACTATGGCTACACCTTC.